Described below is a single TCR beta chain sequence and its context. Its specificity is unknown. This record belongs to a study of circulating and synovial CD4+ cells in juvenile arthritis. Germline V gives CDR1 SGHTA, CDR2 FQGNSA. The ends were cut back, 3 bases at V and 1 base at J, with 14 bases in the middle. The CDR3 extends over 16 amino acids. Study observations and caveats: Vbeta family usage analysis did not detect the pathogenic-like versus bulk difference. Bulk blood CD4 repertoires were more diverse than these. Circulating pathogenic-like lymphocytes shared a substantially higher fraction of CDR3 sequences with synovium than bulk blood.

TCRdb keeps only in-frame clones here, not all; method: immunoSEQ multiplex PCR. The repertoire holds approximately 35,000 clones, nearly 95% seen once, with around 0.15% in the top ten. The chain recombines TRBV7-2 with TRBJ2-3; unclear D gene. This receptor was identified in a human donor with juvenile idiopathic arthritis. Sequencing used CD4+ T cells from blood. The CDR3 nucleotides are TGTGCCAGCAGCTTCTTTTTCAGCGCGGGCACAGATACGCAGTATTTT. Encoded protein: CASSFFFSAGTDTQYF.